The clone carrying this T cell receptor (beta chain) occurred a few times. The entry originates in a study of T-cell reconstitution after alpha-beta-depleted transplantation in children. This CDR3 has 13 residues. Germline trimming cut 4 bases from V and 5 bases from J; bases unmatched to any gene: 5. CDR1 and CDR2 (germline): MNHEY, SVGAGI. The TCRbeta library was prepared with unique molecular identifiers. MiXCR, applied by TCRdb to the PCR reads, yields one record per CDR3 protein. Seen here are about 400,000 distinct CDR3 sequences, roughly 21% observed once, and the top ten hold 3.5% to 4%. The starting material was PBMCs from the stem cell graft donor, obtained from the stem cell graft. The genes are TRBV6-5 and TRBJ2-7, with 7 bases fitting TRBD2. This sequence originates from a human donor who donated a stem cell graft to a child with acute myeloid leukemia. This CDR3 is CASSLRENHEQYF. CDR3 DNA sequence: TGTGCCAGCAGTTTGCGGGAGAATCACGAGCAGTACTTC.